This TCR beta chain was documented in a study of T cells in Graves' hyperthyroidism and ophthalmopathy. Using RNA transcripts as the source, TCR beta CDR3 regions were amplified. A set of HTBI primers served as the primers for a first-round RT-PCR of the TCR CDR3. TCRdb ran MiXCR on the multiplex PCR reads and lists one entry per CDR3 protein. In the table there are hundreds of thousands of distinct CDR3 sequences, roughly 17% of which are singletons. The CDR3 runs to 17 residues. Germline values: CDR1 DFQATT, CDR2 SNEGSKA (reference sequence). The J segment lost 0 bases and the V segment lost 0 bases, leaving 6 bases of the junction unmatched.

The sequenced material came from blood. The sequence was collected from a woman in her twenties or thirties with Graves' hyperthyroidism. The J gene is TRBJ2-1, the V gene TRBV20-1; 9 bases are shared with TRBD2. CDR3: CSARDLLAGSSYNEQFF. The CDR3 nucleotides are TGCAGTGCTAGAGACTTACTAGCGGGTAGCTCCTACAATGAGCAGTTCTTC.